This TCR beta chain was sequenced for a study of vaccination effects on CD4 cells after COVID-19. Comment on this clone: Its antigen is as yet unknown.

The assay was immunoSEQ multiplex PCR, and TCRdb's table has in-frame clones only and misses some. The sample contains about 60,000 clones, roughly 81% of which appear only once. Trimming took 4 bases from V and 1 from J, leaving 13 bases between them. Germline V lookup: CDR1 GTSNPN, CDR2 SVGIG (reference sequence). CDR3 size: 14 residues. Antigen-specific CD4+ T cells were expanded (with viral peptide pools) by the ViraFEST assay ahead of sequencing. The culture ran for about 11 days, and then CD4+ T cells were isolated. Testing of the vaccine recipients showed negative nucleocapsid antibodies and no prior SARS-CoV-2 infection. Both day 3 and day 7 saw half the medium replaced with IL-2 medium.

This specimen consisted of CD4+ T cells from PBMCs cultured with HCoV-229E spike peptides, obtained before COVID-19 vaccination. The origin of this receptor is a human donor who received a COVID-19 vaccine. The genes are TRBV30 and TRBJ1-1, with D maybe TRBD1 (6 bases). The CDR3 DNA is TGTGCCTGGACCCGCGGGGGCTGGAACACTGAAGCTTTCTTT. It codes for CAWTRGGWNTEAFF.